The source of this T cell receptor beta chain is a study of Graves' ophthalmopathy and Graves' hyperthyroidism. Study context: The authors collected peripheral blood at initial diagnosis, before any treatment. Overall study results and limits: Blood also harbored most expanded thyroid clonotypes above 0.001 frequency.

RNA transcripts served as template for amplifying TCR beta CDR3 sequences. Second-round multiplex PCR came after first-round RT-PCR with HTBI primers. TCRdb analysed the multiplex PCR reads with MiXCR anew, one entry per CDR3 protein. This table holds about 340,000 distinct CDR3 sequences, about 17% found once. The V gene's germline CDR1 is DFQATT and CDR2 SNEGSKA (reference sequence). J lost 9 bases, V lost 3 bases, and 14 bases had no gene match. This CDR3 is built from 15 residues. This clonotype was observed many times. Its antigen is undetermined. The TCR sequence derives from an adult man with Graves' ophthalmopathy. The V call is TRBV20-1, the J call TRBJ1-5; TRBD1 matches at 7 bases. Sequenced: peripheral blood. The CDR3 protein is CSASVPQGDVRPQHF. The DNA of the CDR3 is TGCAGTGCTAGTGTCCCTCAGGGGGATGTTCGGCCCCAGCATTTT.